This TCR beta chain is drawn from a study of blood T cell repertoires in COVID-19. Clones were read by immunoSEQ multiplex PCR, and TCRdb kept only the in-frame ones, dropping some. The sample holds 60,000 to 70,000 clones, about nine tenths seen once. CDR3 length equals 12 residues. CDR1 SGHRS and CDR2 YFSETQ come from the germline V gene. The V end was cut by 4 bases, the J end by 6 bases, with 10 bases between. This TCR was recovered from a human donor with active COVID-19. The donor label of this sample is uncertain. Sequencing used peripheral blood. J is TRBJ1-2 and V is TRBV5-1, with D perhaps matching TRBD1 (6 bases). The CDR3: CASSGGQHGYTF. DNA of the CDR3: TGCGCCAGCAGCGGGGGCCAGCATGGCTACACCTTC.